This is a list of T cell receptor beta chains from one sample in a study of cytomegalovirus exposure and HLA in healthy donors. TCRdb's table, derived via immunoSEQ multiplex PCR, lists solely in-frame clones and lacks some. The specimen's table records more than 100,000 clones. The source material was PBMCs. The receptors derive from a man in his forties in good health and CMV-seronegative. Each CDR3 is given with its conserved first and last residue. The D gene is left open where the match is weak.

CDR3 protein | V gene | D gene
CASSPATDYQPQHF | TRBV7-8 | NA
CASSLTANQPQHF | TRBV5-1 | NA
CASSLAQYTGELFF | TRBV7-9 | NA
CASSSGQSNTEAFF | TRBV7-9 | TRBD1
CASSLVGPYEQYF | TRBV7-9 | NA
CASGTGTAVTQYF | TRBV12-5 | TRBD1
CASSSAQGFGSYEQYF | TRBV27 | NA
CAIAPGGGDTQYF | TRBV6-6 | NA
CASSLVGTPNTEAFF | TRBV5-4 | NA
CASSPSLLTNYGYTF | TRBV5-1 | NA
CASSERGASTDTQYF | TRBV5-1 | TRBD2
CASSPARSNTEAFF | TRBV7-9 | NA
CALGNTIYF | TRBV11-2 | NA
CASSLGGSDNYGYTF | TRBV7-8 | NA
CASSGEQVADTQYF | TRBV6-5 | NA
CASSPTWDRGFYEQYF | TRBV7-2 | TRBD1
CASSFGLAGRTDTQYF | TRBV9 | NA
CASTQGGTQYF | TRBV2 | NA
CASGPGTSSYEQYF | TRBV9 | NA
CASSVVQGDGEAFF | TRBV9 | NA
CASSPWTGNGYTF | TRBV7-2 | TRBD1
CASSLASGRRADTQYF | TRBV28 | TRBD2
CASHPERSLSYEQYF | TRBV5-1 | NA